This entry lists 13 T cell receptor beta chains sequenced from one sample in a study of CD8+ T cells in alopecia areata. cDNA prepared by RNA extraction and subsequent reverse transcription served as the template for sequencing. Repertoires were generated with immunoSEQ multiplex PCR, while TCRdb's copy carries only in-frame clones and drops some. In the table there are 120,000 or so clones, roughly 69% of which are singletons. Sample: CD4+ T cells sorted from blood. The source is a human donor in good health.

This rearrangement joins TRBV6-5 to TRBJ2-7; 11 bases line up with TRBD2. The CDR3 contains 16 residues. Germline-derived CDR1 and CDR2 are MNHEY and SVGAGI. With V trimmed by 2 bases and J by 7 bases, 10 bases remained unmatched. Here the CDR3 reads CASSYLSGGAFREQYF. CDR3 bases: TGTGCCAGCAGTTACCTTAGCGGGGGGGCCTTCCGGGAGCAGTACTTC.

The rearrangement joins TRBV7-9 to TRBJ1-6; unclear D gene. Germline CDR1 and CDR2: SEHNR and FQNEAQ (reference sequence). V dropped 5 bases and J dropped 12 bases, with 17 bases sitting between them. This CDR3 region has 14 residues. CDR3 DNA sequence: TGTGCCAGCAGCCCCTCGGACTTGAGTGGACCCCTCCACTTT. Its protein is CASSPSDLSGPLHF.

The genes are TRBV2 and TRBJ2-3, with no clear D. CDR3 length equals 15 residues. Germline V gives CDR1 SNHLY, CDR2 FYNNEI. Trimming shortened V by 0 bases and J by 6 bases, and 13 bases separated the two germline ends. In nucleotides, the CDR3 is TGTGCCAGCAGTGAAGCAGCCCCGGCGTCTGATACGCAGTATTTT. Its translation is CASSEAAPASDTQYF.

CDR3 sequence reads: CSATGPLNTEAFF. In DNA, the CDR3 is TGCAGCGCGACCGGACCGCTGAACACTGAAGCTTTCTTT. The V gene is TRBV29-1, the J gene TRBJ1-1; D is unresolved. CDR1 and CDR2 from the germline V gene are SQVTM and ANQGSEA. The CDR3 runs 13 residues. V was shortened by 7 bases and J by 0 bases, with 12 bases between the two germline ends.

The rearrangement uses TRBV5-6 and TRBJ1-5; possibly TRBD1 for D (6 bases). Germline CDR1 and CDR2: SGHDT and YYEEEE. CDR3 size: 17 residues. Trimming removed 2 bases from V and 5 bases from J, with 20 bases in between. The CDR3 is CASSLQQGLPGDQPQHF. CDR3 nucleotides: TGTGCCAGCAGCTTACAACAGGGCCTGCCTGGGGATCAGCCCCAGCATTTT.

The chain recombines TRBV27 with TRBJ2-2; TRBD2 agrees at 14 bases. The V segment lost 5 bases and the J segment 3 bases; nucleotides outside the gene matches: 20. From germline, CDR1 is MNHEY and CDR2 SMNVEV (reference sequence). This CDR3 contains 22 residues. CDR3 nucleotide sequence: TGTGCCAGCAGTCGACATACCCCGGGACTAGCGGGGGCCCTGGGGGACACCGGGGAGCTGTTTTTT. Amino acids: CASSRHTPGLAGALGDTGELFF.

The chain carries TRBV7-2 and TRBJ2-2; D uncertain. Trimming removed 5 bases from V and 3 bases from J, with 19 bases in between. The CDR3 has 17 amino acids. Germline-derived CDR1 and CDR2 are SGHTA and FQGNSA. Here the CDR3 reads CASSLSFRRRDTGELFF. Written as DNA, the CDR3 is TGTGCCAGCAGCCTCTCGTTTCGGCGTCGGGACACCGGGGAGCTGTTTTTT. The whole variable domain, remainder taken from reference TRBV7-2 and TRBJ2-2, is GAGVSQSPSNKVTEKGKDVELRCDPISGHTALYWYRQSLGQGLEFLIYFQGNSAPDKSGLPSDRFSAERTGGSVSTLTIQRTQQEDSAVYLCASSLSFRRRDTGELFFGEGSRLTVL.

The DNA of the CDR3 is TGTGCCAGCAGCTCGGACAGTTCCCTCTCTGGGGCCAACGTCCTGACTTTC. Translating gives CASSSDSSLSGANVLTF. The chain links TRBV11-1 to TRBJ2-6, with D perhaps TRBD1 (6 bases). This CDR3 comprises 17 residues. Trimming removed 4 bases at V and 0 bases at J, with 13 bases between. The germline V gene has CDR1 SGHAT and CDR2 FQDESV (reference sequence).

This clone was found a few times. The V and J genes are TRBV25-1 and TRBJ1-4; D is uncertain. The germline V and J ends were trimmed by 2 bases and 5 bases, with 6 bases remaining between them. Germline V lookup: CDR1 MGHDK, CDR2 SYGVNS. The CDR3 contains 13 residues. As DNA, the CDR3 is TGTGCCAGCAGTGAACCCGGGAATGAAAAACTGTTTTTT. Translating it yields CASSEPGNEKLFF.

The V gene is TRBV5-1, the J gene TRBJ2-7, with D possibly TRBD1 on 6 matching bases. Germline assignment: CDR1 SGHRS and CDR2 YFSETQ. The CDR3 contains 11 residues. V was shortened by 4 bases and J by 7 bases, with 9 bases between the two germline ends. The CDR3 nucleotides are TGCGCCAGCAGCCTCGGACAGGAGCAGTACTTC. It translates to CASSLGQEQYF.

This chain uses TRBV5-6 with TRBJ2-5; unclear D gene. Looked up from germline, CDR1 is SGHDT and CDR2 is YYEEEE. The CDR3 has 13 residues. The V end was cut by 2 bases, the J end by 5 bases, with 10 bases between. The CDR3 DNA follows: TGTGCCAGCAGCTTTTACGAGAGGGAGACCCAGTACTTC. Protein: CASSFYERETQYF.

The chain combines TRBV29-1 with TRBJ2-3, with D possibly being TRBD1 (5 bases). Germline V CDR1 and CDR2: SQVTM, ANQGSEA. CDR3 size: 12 residues. The V end was cut by 6 bases, the J end by 5 bases, with 12 bases between. The CDR3 is CSVAQQGDTQYF. DNA of the CDR3: TGCAGCGTGGCGCAGCAGGGAGATACGCAGTATTTT.

The chain is built from TRBV5-4 and TRBJ2-5; D assignment may be TRBD1 or TRBD2 (6 bases each). Trimming cost V 7 bases and J 1 base, with 14 bases left between them. CDR1 is SGHNT and CDR2 is YYREEE in the germline V gene (reference sequence). The CDR3 extends over 14 amino acids. The CDR3 region has the DNA TGTGCCAGCGGACGGGGGCAGGGCCAAGAGACCCAGTACTTC. Encoded protein: CASGRGQGQETQYF.